One and the same sample provided the 30 T cell receptor beta chains below, sequenced in a study of CD8+ T cells in alopecia areata. RNA was extracted and reverse transcribed into cDNA as the sequencing template. Generated by immunoSEQ multiplex PCR, the TCRdb table keeps only in-frame clones and is missing some. This table has 130,000 to 150,000 clones, more than 55% appearing once. Sequences were obtained from CD8+ T cells sorted from blood. The receptors stem from a human donor in good health.

This chain links TRBV27 with TRBJ1-5; D possibly corresponds to TRBD1 (5 bases). Germline CDR1 reads MNHEY; CDR2 reads SMNVEV (reference sequence). Trimming removed 8 bases from V and 6 bases from J, with 17 bases in between. This CDR3 is built from 14 residues. CDR3 protein: CASGTWGLSQPQHF. The CDR3 nucleotides are TGTGCCAGCGGCACATGGGGGTTGAGTCAGCCCCAGCATTTT.

The chain joins TRBV13 to TRBJ2-7; D is perhaps TRBD2 (6 bases). The CDR3 runs 14 residues. Germline CDR1 is PRHDT and CDR2 is FYEKMQ (reference sequence). V was pared by 5 bases and J by 6 bases, with 17 bases between. This chain's CDR3 is CASSRTITAREQYF. Written as DNA, the CDR3 is TGTGCCAGCAGCAGGACTATAACCGCTCGCGAGCAGTACTTC.

The chain joins TRBV29-1 to TRBJ2-6; D is undetermined. The CDR3 sequence is 19 residues long. Germline V gene sequence: CDR1 SQVTM, CDR2 ANQGSEA. V lost 1 base, J lost 0 bases, and 19 bases lay in between. DNA of the CDR3: TGCAGCGTTGAAGTCCGATCCCGAGGCGATTACTCTGGGGCCAACGTCCTGACTTTC. It yields the protein CSVEVRSRGDYSGANVLTF.

The chain combines TRBV7-9 with TRBJ1-5; D is undetermined. The CDR3 covers 14 residues. CDR1 SEHNR and CDR2 FQNEAQ come from the germline V gene (reference sequence). V dropped 3 bases and J dropped 2 bases, with 8 bases sitting between them. CDR3 loop: CASSLMEGNQPQHF. The CDR3 coding sequence is TGTGCCAGCAGCTTGATGGAGGGCAATCAGCCCCAGCATTTT. The full variable domain, completed using reference TRBV7-9 and TRBJ1-5, is DTGVSQNPRHKITKRGQNVTFRCDPISEHNRLYWYRQTLGQGPEFLTYFQNEAQLEKSRLLSDRFSAERPKGSFSTLEIQRTEQGDSAMYLCASSLMEGNQPQHFGDGTRLSIL.

This chain uses TRBV27 with TRBJ2-7; the D is unclear. The CDR3 is 12 amino acids. Germline CDR1 and CDR2: MNHEY and SMNVEV (reference sequence). Trimming took off 1 base at V and 0 bases at J, with 1 base between the two ends. The CDR3 loop reads CASSLFSYEQYF. CDR3 nucleotides: TGTGCCAGCAGTTTATTCTCCTACGAGCAGTACTTC.

The V and J genes are TRBV4-2 and TRBJ1-2, with 9 bases identical to TRBD1. CDR1 is LGHNA and CDR2 is YNFKEQ in the germline V gene. Trimming at V came to 2 bases and at J to 8 bases, leaving 9 bases not matched to a gene. CDR3 length: 15 amino acids. This CDR3 is CASSQLITGGDGYTF. CDR3 bases: TGTGCCAGCAGCCAACTAATCACAGGGGGCGACGGCTACACCTTC.

The CDR3 region is CASSFREGYTNGYTF. The CDR3 DNA follows: TGTGCCAGCAGTTTCCGGGAGGGATATACGAATGGCTACACCTTC. The chain employs TRBV27 and TRBJ1-2; D is unclear. The CDR3 spans 15 residues. Trimming cost V 3 bases and J 6 bases, with 17 bases left between them. The V gene's germline CDR1 is MNHEY and CDR2 SMNVEV (reference sequence).

This chain connects TRBV6-5 to TRBJ2-1, with D perhaps matching TRBD1 (6 bases). Germline CDR1 and CDR2: MNHEY and SVGAGI. CDR3 length: 12 amino acids. V shed 6 bases and J shed 7 bases, with 10 bases lying between them. Written as DNA, the CDR3 is TGTGCCAGCAGCCGTGACAGGAATGAGCAGTTCTTC. Its protein is CASSRDRNEQFF.

The chain has TRBV15 and TRBJ2-2, with D possibly TRBD2 on 5 matching bases. The CDR3 extends over 14 amino acids. Germline V gene sequence: CDR1 LNHNV, CDR2 YYDKDF (reference sequence). Deletions cut 7 bases from V and 5 bases from J, with 14 bases between. The CDR3 protein is CATKEASWTGELFF. Here the CDR3 DNA reads TGTGCCACCAAAGAGGCTAGCTGGACCGGGGAGCTGTTTTTT.

The rearrangement joins TRBV9 to TRBJ2-5; 10 bases line up with TRBD2. V dropped 3 bases and J dropped 1; count of bases not matched to a gene: 9. The CDR3 is 17 residues long. The germline V gene encodes CDR1 SGDLS and CDR2 YYNGEE. CDR3 in amino acids: CASSDPGTSDSQETQYF. In DNA form, the CDR3 reads TGTGCCAGCAGCGACCCTGGGACTAGCGATTCCCAAGAGACCCAGTACTTC.

The CDR3 loop reads CASSVANYNEQFF. As DNA, the CDR3 is TGTGCCAGCAGTGTTGCAAACTACAATGAGCAGTTCTTC. The chain uses TRBV25-1 and TRBJ2-1, with unresolved D. In germline, CDR1 is MGHDK, CDR2 SYGVNS. Trimming removed 4 bases at V and 3 bases at J, with 7 bases between. The length of the CDR3 is 13 residues.

This clone has more than one count but fewer than ten. This sequence joins TRBV19 and TRBJ2-2; 9 bases are shared with TRBD1. From germline, CDR1 is LNHDA and CDR2 SQIVND (reference sequence). Trimming removed 5 bases from V and 1 base from J; junction bases left unmatched: 2. CDR3 length equals 15 residues. The CDR3 sequence is CASSAGQGNTGELFF. CDR3 in DNA: TGTGCCAGTAGTGCGGGACAGGGGAACACCGGGGAGCTGTTTTTT.

The chain is built from TRBV9 and TRBJ1-3, with D possibly TRBD1 on 5 matching bases. The germline V gene encodes CDR1 SGDLS and CDR2 YYNGEE. The CDR3 is made up of 14 amino acids. The germline V and J ends were trimmed by 4 bases and 8 bases, with 16 bases remaining between them. CDR3 sequence reads: CASSPPSGLHTIYF. Written as DNA, the CDR3 is TGTGCCAGCAGCCCCCCGTCAGGGCTACACACCATATATTTT.

This clone was picked up a small number of times. The chain joins TRBV27 to TRBJ1-1; D is unclear. The CDR3 loop spans 13 amino acids. Deletions cut 2 bases from V and 4 bases from J, with 8 bases between. Germline CDR1 and CDR2: MNHEY and SMNVEV (reference sequence). The CDR3: CASSLGSSTEAFF. Written as DNA, the CDR3 is TGTGCCAGCAGTTTAGGTAGCAGCACTGAAGCTTTCTTT.

The table lists this clone with a few counts. The chain employs TRBV6-1 and TRBJ2-2; 7 nucleotides agree with TRBD1. V gave up 6 bases and J gave up 5 bases; unmatched junction bases: 9. CDR1 MNHNS and CDR2 SASEGT come from the germline V gene. The CDR3 is 15 amino acids. DNA of the CDR3: TGTGCCAGCAGCCCGGGACAGCCTCTTACCGGGGAGCTGTTTTTT. Translated, it gives CASSPGQPLTGELFF.

This clone is medium-sized within its sample. V usage is TRBV19 and J usage is TRBJ2-2; TRBD1 agrees at 9 bases. J lost 1 base, V lost 3 bases, and 3 bases had no gene match. The CDR3 covers 16 residues. Germline CDR1 reads LNHDA; CDR2 reads SQIVND (reference sequence). The CDR3 DNA reads as TGTGCCAGTAGTATCCCGGGACAGGGGAACACCGGGGAGCTGTTTTTT. This translates into CASSIPGQGNTGELFF.

This clone was observed a single time. V gene TRBV25-1 combines with J gene TRBJ2-1; D is possibly TRBD2 (6 bases). Germline-derived CDR1 and CDR2 are MGHDK and SYGVNS. CDR3 length: 16 residues. V shed 4 bases and J shed 4 bases, with 17 bases lying between them. Here the CDR3 reads CASSGPIPSEYNEQFF. In nucleotides, the CDR3 is TGTGCCAGCAGTGGACCCATCCCTAGCGAGTACAATGAGCAGTTCTTC. The full variable domain, in which reference TRBV25-1 and TRBJ2-1 provide the parts outside the CDR3, is EADIYQTPRYLVIGTGKKITLECSQTMGHDKMYWYQQDPGMELHLIHYSYGVNSTEKGDLSSESTVSRIRTEHFPLTLESARPSHTSQYLCASSGPIPSEYNEQFFGPGTRLTVL.

In this sample, this clone turned up a few times. Other DNA sequences in this sample translate to the same CDR3. The chain uses TRBV9 and TRBJ2-7; D possibly uses TRBD1 or TRBD2 (5 bases each). The CDR3 is 14 residues long. Germline V lookup: CDR1 SGDLS, CDR2 YYNGEE. The V end lost 3 bases, the J end lost 0 bases, and 10 bases lay between the germline ends. Here the CDR3 DNA reads TGTGCCAGCAGCGCCCGGGACGGCTCCTACGAGCAGTACTTC. Residues: CASSARDGSYEQYF. Drawing the rest from reference TRBV9 and TRBJ2-7, the complete variable domain is DSGVTQTPKHLITATGQRVTLRCSPRSGDLSVYWYQQSLDQGLQFLIQYYNGEERAKGNILERFSAQQFPDLHSELNLSSLELGDSALYFCASSARDGSYEQYFGPGTRLTVT.

This clone has only one observation. V and J are TRBV23-1 and TRBJ1-1; no clear D gene. TRBV23-1 belongs to the ORF category, with a function that is uncertain. The CDR3 is 14 amino acids. V dropped 7 bases and J dropped 1 base, with 13 bases sitting between them. The CDR3 here is CASNRHNSNTEAFF. Here the CDR3 DNA reads TGCGCCAGCAACCGCCACAACTCGAACACTGAAGCTTTCTTT.

V and J are TRBV27 and TRBJ1-2; D is uncertain. CDR3 length: 14 amino acids. V was trimmed by 1 base and J by 7 bases, leaving 13 bases between them. The germline gives CDR1 MNHEY, CDR2 SMNVEV (reference sequence). The chain's CDR3 is CASSLLPGRVGYTF. The CDR3 DNA reads TGTGCCAGCAGTTTATTACCGGGAAGAGTTGGCTACACCTTC.

The V call is TRBV4-1, the J call TRBJ2-5, with 7 bases fitting TRBD2. The V segment lost 1 base and the J segment 5 bases; nucleotides outside the gene matches: 4. Germline CDR1 reads MGHRA; CDR2 reads YSYEKL. This CDR3 is built from 14 residues. The CDR3 is CASSQASGGETQYF. The CDR3 DNA reads as TGCGCCAGCAGCCAAGCTAGCGGAGGGGAGACCCAGTACTTC.

The chain has TRBV7-2 and TRBJ2-7; no clear D. This CDR3 region has 12 residues. V was cut by 1 base and J by 2 bases, with 3 bases left in between. CDR1 is SGHTA, CDR2 FQGNSA, per germline. The CDR3 region has the DNA TGTGCCAGCAGCTTAGGGGCCTACGAGCAGTACTTC. Its protein product is CASSLGAYEQYF.

The chain has TRBV19 and TRBJ2-3, with 8 bases lining up with TRBD2. The CDR3 is made up of 15 amino acids. The germline V gene encodes CDR1 LNHDA and CDR2 SQIVND (reference sequence). J gave up 1 base and V 5 bases, and 5 bases lay outside the gene matches. The CDR3 DNA reads as TGTGCCAGTAGTGCCCCGCGGGAGGGCACAGATACGCAGTATTTT. This sequence encodes CASSAPREGTDTQYF.

The chain joins TRBV11-2 to TRBJ2-1; D is undetermined. The CDR3 has 12 residues. Germline CDR1 SGHAT, CDR2 FQNNGV. Trimming stripped 1 base from V and 8 bases from J, with 6 bases between. The CDR3 sequence is CASSLVGDEQFF. The CDR3 coding sequence is TGTGCCAGCAGCTTAGTGGGTGATGAGCAGTTCTTC.

The chain links TRBV5-1 to TRBJ1-1; no clear D gene. Germline values: CDR1 SGHRS, CDR2 YFSETQ. Trimming stripped 0 bases from V and 0 bases from J, with 9 bases between. This CDR3 spans 15 amino acids. The CDR3 sequence is CASSLVWGMNTEAFF. The CDR3 DNA reads TGCGCCAGCAGCTTGGTTTGGGGAATGAACACTGAAGCTTTCTTT.

This clone was seen a few times. The rearrangement links TRBV2 to TRBJ1-5; no clear D. This CDR3 comprises 14 residues. Germline CDR1 and CDR2: SNHLY and FYNNEI. The V end lost 3 bases, the J end lost 6 bases, and 12 bases lay between the germline ends. The CDR3 loop reads CASSDGRFSQPQHF. The CDR3 DNA reads as TGTGCCAGCAGTGACGGGAGGTTTAGTCAGCCCCAGCATTTT.

This clone was recorded at least ten times. This specimen includes other DNA sequences encoding the same CDR3. The chain employs TRBV6-4 and TRBJ2-2; a possible D gene is TRBD2 (6 bases). There are 13 residues in the CDR3. The V end lost 4 bases, the J end lost 3 bases, and 6 bases lay between the germline ends. CDR1 is MRHNA, CDR2 SNTAGT, per germline. The CDR3 coding sequence is TGTGCCAGCAGTGCGGGGGACACCGGGGAGCTGTTTTTT. This translates into CASSAGDTGELFF.

The chain links TRBV9 to TRBJ1-5, with a weak D call TRBD1 (6 bases). The CDR3 has 13 residues. Germline V gives CDR1 SGDLS, CDR2 YYNGEE. V lost 3 bases to trimming and J lost 2 bases, with 6 bases between them. CDR3 sequence (DNA): TGTGCCAGCAGCGCAGGGGGCAATCAGCCCCAGCATTTT. Translation gives CASSAGGNQPQHF.

This sequence joins TRBV29-1 and TRBJ2-7; a possible D gene is TRBD1 (5 bases). This CDR3 has 11 amino acids. Between the trimmed V and J ends, which lost 7 bases and 4 bases, there was a span of 11 bases. Germline-derived CDR1 and CDR2 are SQVTM and ANQGSEA. Here the CDR3 DNA reads TGCAGCGCGGCTCAGGGTTACGAGCAGTACTTC. This translates into CSAAQGYEQYF.

The gene calls are TRBV6-5 and TRBJ1-2; a possible D gene is TRBD1 (5 bases). The CDR3 has 16 residues. With 2 bases removed from V and 3 bases from J, the gap between germline ends came to 16 bases. Looked up from germline, CDR1 is MNHEY and CDR2 is SVGAGI. Here the CDR3 reads CASSYGTPPQHYGYTF. For the CDR3, the DNA is TGTGCCAGCAGTTACGGGACCCCCCCACAACACTATGGCTACACCTTC.